A selection of T cell receptor beta chains follows, all from one sample in a study of OX40 agonist ivuxolimab in advanced cancers. The repertoire was sequenced with immunoSEQ multiplex PCR; TCRdb's copy has only in-frame clones and lacks some. Among some 110,000 clones listed, about 90% were seen once. Sequences were derived from CD4+ or CD8+ T cells sorted from blood, sampled in a trial of the OX40 agonist ivuxolimab. Source of these receptors: an adult with an advanced solid tumor such as melanoma, head and neck, liver or kidney cancer. Both conserved end residues are part of each CDR3. Fields, in order: J gene, clone size, D gene, V gene, CDR3 length, CDR3 protein, CDR3 DNA. The D gene is left open where the match is weak. Part of the rows lack a size; the others show once, few, many or a class for expanded clones.

J: TRBJ2-6
size: .
D: .
V: TRBV19
length: 15
CDR3: CASSRQTAGANVLTF
DNA: TGTGCCAGTAGTAGGCAGACAGCTGGGGCCAACGTCCTGACTTTC

J: TRBJ2-2
size: .
D: .
V: TRBV30
length: 14
CDR3: CAWRIQGNTGELFF
DNA: TGTGCCTGGAGGATACAGGGGAACACCGGGGAGCTGTTTTTT

J: TRBJ1-1
size: .
D: .
V: TRBV5-5
length: 13
CDR3: CASSTPSTDEAFF
DNA: TGTGCCAGCAGCACCCCGTCGACAGATGAAGCTTTCTTT

J: TRBJ2-7
size: .
D: .
V: TRBV2
length: 15
CDR3: CASSDTPGVIYEQYF
DNA: TGTGCCAGCAGTGATACCCCGGGGGTAATCTACGAGCAGTACTTC

J: TRBJ2-3
size: once
D: .
V: TRBV4-2
length: 14
CDR3: CASSQGGVRDTQYF
DNA: TGTGCCAGCAGCCAAGGAGGGGTGAGGGATACGCAGTATTTT

J: TRBJ2-7
size: .
D: .
V: TRBV28
length: 14
CDR3: CATWLADSAYEQYF
DNA: TGTGCCACCTGGTTGGCGGACTCAGCCTACGAGCAGTACTTC

J: TRBJ1-5
size: .
D: .
V: TRBV27
length: 17
CDR3: CASMNRATSWENQPQHF
DNA: TGTGCCAGCATGAACAGGGCGACATCCTGGGAAAATCAGCCCCAGCATTTT

J: TRBJ2-1
size: once
D: TRBD1
V: TRBV28
length: 16
CDR3: CASSLERGLTYNEQFF
DNA: TGTGCCAGCAGTTTAGAAAGGGGGCTAACCTACAATGAGCAGTTCTTC

J: TRBJ2-1
size: .
D: TRBD2
V: TRBV18
length: 15
CDR3: CASSPGLAGSYEQFF
DNA: TGTGCCAGCTCACCAGGACTAGCGGGAAGCTATGAGCAGTTCTTC

J: TRBJ2-1
size: once
D: TRBD2
V: TRBV28
length: 15
CDR3: CASSHTSGRSYEQFF
DNA: TGTGCCAGCAGCCATACTAGCGGGAGGAGCTATGAGCAGTTCTTC

J: TRBJ2-1
size: .
D: .
V: TRBV30
length: 12
CDR3: CGLLGAPPKQFF
DNA: TGTGGCTTACTAGGGGCGCCGCCTAAGCAGTTCTTC

J: TRBJ1-1
size: .
D: TRBD1
V: TRBV12-5
length: 16
CDR3: CASGLGSGGGVDEAFF
DNA: TGTGCTAGTGGTTTGGGATCAGGGGGCGGCGTGGATGAAGCTTTCTTT

J: TRBJ2-7
size: .
D: TRBD2
V: TRBV6-5
length: 15
CDR3: CASSYIAGGPHEQYF
DNA: TGTGCCAGCAGTTACATAGCGGGAGGGCCCCACGAGCAGTACTTC

J: TRBJ2-7
size: .
D: TRBD2
V: TRBV5-1
length: 14
CDR3: CASSSGGSSYEQYF
DNA: TGCGCCAGCAGTAGCGGGGGGAGCTCCTACGAGCAGTACTTC

J: TRBJ2-3
size: .
D: .
V: TRBV14
length: 10
CDR3: CASSRDTQYF
DNA: TGTGCCAGCAGCCGGGATACGCAGTATTTT

J: TRBJ2-1
size: .
D: .
V: TRBV27
length: 18
CDR3: CASSFLGLTTDSYNEQFF
DNA: TGTGCCAGCAGTTTCCTGGGACTTACGACCGACTCCTACAATGAGCAGTTCTTC

J: TRBJ1-5
size: .
D: TRBD1
V: TRBV7-9
length: 14
CDR3: CASSYGQGEQPQHF
DNA: TGTGCCAGCAGTTACGGACAGGGCGAACAGCCCCAGCATTTT

J: TRBJ2-7
size: .
D: TRBD2
V: TRBV10-3
length: 13
CDR3: CAIKGTKDYEQYF
DNA: TGTGCCATCAAGGGGACTAAAGATTACGAGCAGTACTTC

J: TRBJ1-2
size: once
D: .
V: TRBV2
length: 11
CDR3: CASSGDRGYTF
DNA: TGTGCCAGCAGCGGTGACAGGGGCTACACCTTC

J: TRBJ1-4
size: .
D: .
V: TRBV6-6
length: 15
CDR3: CASSSRRGLNEKLFF
DNA: TGTGCCAGCAGTTCCCGGAGGGGTTTAAATGAAAAACTGTTTTTT

J: TRBJ2-3
size: .
D: TRBD2
V: TRBV11-3
length: 18
CDR3: CASSDGTSGRSSTDTQYF
DNA: TGTGCCAGCAGCGACGGGACTAGCGGGAGGTCGAGCACAGATACGCAGTATTTT

J: TRBJ2-1
size: .
D: TRBD2
V: TRBV7-6
length: 15
CDR3: CASSFAGGQGNEQFF
DNA: TGTGCCAGCAGCTTCGCGGGAGGGCAAGGCAATGAGCAGTTCTTC

J: TRBJ2-1
size: .
D: TRBD1
V: TRBV19
length: 14
CDR3: CASIRQGRVNEQFF
DNA: TGTGCCAGTATTAGACAGGGCAGGGTCAATGAGCAGTTCTTC

J: TRBJ1-5
size: .
D: TRBD1
V: TRBV7-6
length: 21
CDR3: CASSSVAGTIPGGAGNQPQHF
DNA: TGTGCCAGCAGCTCAGTTGCCGGCACTATCCCAGGGGGGGCGGGCAATCAGCCCCAGCATTTT

J: TRBJ2-3
size: .
D: .
V: TRBV27
length: 16
CDR3: CASSFRMLAGADTQYF
DNA: TGTGCCAGCAGTTTCAGAATGTTGGCAGGCGCCGATACGCAGTATTTT

J: TRBJ2-3
size: .
D: TRBD2
V: TRBV30
length: 15
CDR3: CAWKKTSRNTDTQYF
DNA: TGTGCCTGGAAAAAGACTAGCCGGAACACAGATACGCAGTATTTT

J: TRBJ1-1
size: .
D: TRBD1
V: TRBV19
length: 13
CDR3: CASSTSGGTEAFF
DNA: TGTGCCAGTAGTACCTCAGGGGGCACTGAAGCTTTCTTT

J: TRBJ2-2
size: few
D: .
V: TRBV28
length: 12
CDR3: CASRIRAGELFF
DNA: TGTGCCAGCAGAATACGGGCCGGGGAGCTGTTTTTT

J: TRBJ2-7
size: .
D: .
V: TRBV5-6
length: 13
CDR3: CASSPGKPYEQYF
DNA: TGTGCCAGCAGCCCGGGAAAACCCTACGAGCAGTACTTC

J: TRBJ2-1
size: .
D: .
V: TRBV7-9
length: 17
CDR3: CASSLVIDERGYNEQFF
DNA: TGTGCCAGCAGCTTAGTTATTGATGAACGGGGTTACAATGAGCAGTTCTTC

J: TRBJ2-5
size: .
D: .
V: TRBV6-1
length: 15
CDR3: CASSGLTGKQETQYF
DNA: TGTGCCAGCAGTGGGTTGACAGGAAAACAAGAGACCCAGTACTTC

J: TRBJ1-4
size: .
D: .
V: TRBV6-5
length: 14
CDR3: CASCPGGANEKLFF
DNA: TGTGCCAGCTGTCCCGGTGGGGCTAATGAAAAACTGTTTTTT

J: TRBJ2-1
size: .
D: .
V: TRBV10-3
length: 13
CDR3: CAISVEQYNEQFF
DNA: TGTGCCATCAGTGTAGAGCAGTACAATGAGCAGTTCTTC

J: TRBJ2-3
size: .
D: TRBD2
V: TRBV5-4
length: 15
CDR3: CASSLKLAVGDTQYF
DNA: TGTGCCAGCAGCTTGAAACTAGCGGTGGGAGATACGCAGTATTTT

J: TRBJ2-7
size: .
D: TRBD2
V: TRBV14
length: 13
CDR3: CASSRGLAYEQYF
DNA: TGTGCCAGCAGCCGGGGACTAGCCTACGAGCAGTACTTC

J: TRBJ1-1
size: .
D: .
V: TRBV6-5
length: 14
CDR3: CASSSQGGGTEAFF
DNA: TGTGCCAGCAGTTCTCAAGGTGGGGGAACTGAAGCTTTCTTT

J: TRBJ2-2
size: .
D: .
V: TRBV18
length: 14
CDR3: CASSPQGLAGELFF
DNA: TGTGCCAGCTCACCTCAGGGATTAGCCGGGGAGCTGTTTTTT

J: TRBJ2-7
size: .
D: TRBD2
V: TRBV28
length: 15
CDR3: CASSTRTSGSYEQYF
DNA: TGTGCCAGCAGTACCCGGACTAGCGGGAGCTACGAGCAGTACTTC

J: TRBJ2-5
size: many
D: TRBD2
V: TRBV19
length: 15
CDR3: CASSIPAGGTKTQYF
DNA: TGTGCCAGTAGTATACCCGCGGGAGGTACAAAGACCCAGTACTTC

J: TRBJ2-5
size: .
D: TRBD2
V: TRBV5-1
length: 17
CDR3: CASSLEGPGLAGETQYF
DNA: TGCGCCAGCAGCTTGGAAGGACCGGGACTAGCGGGAGAGACCCAGTACTTC

J: TRBJ1-5
size: .
D: .
V: TRBV13
length: 15
CDR3: CASSLGHHSNQPQHF
DNA: TGTGCCAGCAGCCTGGGACACCATAGCAATCAGCCCCAGCATTTT

J: TRBJ2-1
size: .
D: .
V: TRBV19
length: 15
CDR3: CATSVGSSSYNEQFF
DNA: TGTGCCACCTCCGTCGGGTCGAGCTCCTACAATGAGCAGTTCTTC

J: TRBJ2-2
size: .
D: TRBD1
V: TRBV19
length: 16
CDR3: CASRDRRRTNTGELFF
DNA: TGTGCCAGTAGGGACAGGCGCCGCACGAACACCGGGGAGCTGTTTTTT

J: TRBJ1-5
size: once
D: .
V: TRBV28
length: 14
CDR3: CACSLGYSNQPQHF
DNA: TGTGCCTGCAGTTTGGGGTATAGCAATCAGCCCCAGCATTTT

J: TRBJ1-2
size: .
D: TRBD1
V: TRBV27
length: 14
CDR3: CASSLQGTDYGYTF
DNA: TGTGCCAGCAGTTTACAGGGGACAGACTATGGCTACACCTTC

J: TRBJ1-2
size: .
D: .
V: TRBV7-2
length: 13
CDR3: CASSLDSLYGYTF
DNA: TGTGCCAGCAGCTTGGACAGCCTCTATGGCTACACCTTC

J: TRBJ2-6
size: .
D: .
V: TRBV5-8
length: 15
CDR3: CASSLWVSGANVLTF
DNA: TGTGCCAGCAGCTTGTGGGTAAGCGGGGCCAACGTCCTGACTTTC

J: TRBJ1-1
size: .
D: TRBD1
V: TRBV6-5
length: 15
CDR3: CASSYGTGGNTEAFF
DNA: TGTGCCAGCAGTTACGGGACAGGGGGAAACACTGAAGCTTTCTTT

J: TRBJ2-7
size: once
D: TRBD2
V: TRBV5-1
length: 16
CDR3: CASSLGGTSDSYEQYF
DNA: TGCGCCAGCAGCTTGGGGGGGACTAGCGACTCCTACGAGCAGTACTTC

J: TRBJ2-7
size: .
D: .
V: TRBV6-5
length: 13
CDR3: CASSHRKVSEQYF
DNA: TGTGCCAGCAGCCACCGTAAAGTGAGCGAGCAGTACTTC